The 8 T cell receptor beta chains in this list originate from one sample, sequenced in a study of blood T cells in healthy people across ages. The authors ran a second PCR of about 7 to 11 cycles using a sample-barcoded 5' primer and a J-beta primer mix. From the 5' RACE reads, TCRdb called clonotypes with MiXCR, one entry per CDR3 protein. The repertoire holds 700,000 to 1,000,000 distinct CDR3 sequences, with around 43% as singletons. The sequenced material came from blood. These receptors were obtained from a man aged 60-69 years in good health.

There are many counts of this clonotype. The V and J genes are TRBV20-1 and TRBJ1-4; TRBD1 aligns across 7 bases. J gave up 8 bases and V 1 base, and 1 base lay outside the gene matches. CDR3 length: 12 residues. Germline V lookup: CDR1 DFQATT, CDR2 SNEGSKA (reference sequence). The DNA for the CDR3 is TGCAGTGCTAGAGCAGGGGGGGAAAAACTGTTTTTT. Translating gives CSARAGGEKLFF.

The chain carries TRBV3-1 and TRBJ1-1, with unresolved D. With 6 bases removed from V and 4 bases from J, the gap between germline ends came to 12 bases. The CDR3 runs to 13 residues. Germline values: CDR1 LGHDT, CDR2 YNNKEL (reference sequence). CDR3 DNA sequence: TGTGCCAGCAGGATAAATGGTGGCACTGAAGCTTTCTTT. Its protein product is CASRINGGTEAFF. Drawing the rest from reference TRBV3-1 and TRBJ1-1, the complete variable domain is DTAVSQTPKYLVTQMGNDKSIKCEQNLGHDTMYWYKQDSKKFLKIMFSYNNKELIINETVPNRFSPKSPDKAHLNLHINSLELGDSAVYFCASRINGGTEAFFGQGTRLTVV.

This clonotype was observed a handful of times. CDR3 in amino acids: CSVGDRGLGETQYF. CDR3 nucleotide sequence: TGCAGCGTTGGGGACAGGGGGCTCGGGGAGACCCAGTACTTC. The chain has TRBV29-1 and TRBJ2-5, with 12 bases identical to TRBD1. Germline-derived CDR1 and CDR2 are SQVTM and ANQGSEA. Trimming removed 4 bases from V and 5 bases from J; junction bases left unmatched: 5. The CDR3 has 14 residues.

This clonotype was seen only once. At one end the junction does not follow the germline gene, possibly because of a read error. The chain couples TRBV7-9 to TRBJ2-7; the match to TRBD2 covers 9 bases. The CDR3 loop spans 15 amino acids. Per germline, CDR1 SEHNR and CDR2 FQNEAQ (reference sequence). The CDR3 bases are TGTGCCAGCAGCCTAGCCCGAGGACTAGCGCGCGAGCAGTACTTC. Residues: CASSLARGLAREQYF.

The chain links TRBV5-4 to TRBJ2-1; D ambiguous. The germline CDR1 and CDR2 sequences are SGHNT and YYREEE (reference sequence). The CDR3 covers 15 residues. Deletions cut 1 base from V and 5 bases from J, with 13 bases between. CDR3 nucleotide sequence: TGTGCCAGCAGCTTGCGAGACCGATCCCACAATGAGCAGTTCTTC. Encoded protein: CASSLRDRSHNEQFF.

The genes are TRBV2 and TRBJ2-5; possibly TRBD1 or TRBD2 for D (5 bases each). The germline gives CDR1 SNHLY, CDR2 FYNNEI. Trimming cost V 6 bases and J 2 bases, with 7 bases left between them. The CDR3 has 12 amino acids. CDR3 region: CASRGDQETQYF. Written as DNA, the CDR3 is TGTGCCAGCAGGGGGGATCAAGAGACCCAGTACTTC.

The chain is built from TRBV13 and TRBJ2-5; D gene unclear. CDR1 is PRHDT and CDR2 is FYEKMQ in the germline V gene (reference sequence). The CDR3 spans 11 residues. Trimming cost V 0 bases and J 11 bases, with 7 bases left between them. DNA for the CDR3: TGTGCCAGCAGCTTAGGCCTTAAGCAGTACTTC. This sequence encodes CASSLGLKQYF.

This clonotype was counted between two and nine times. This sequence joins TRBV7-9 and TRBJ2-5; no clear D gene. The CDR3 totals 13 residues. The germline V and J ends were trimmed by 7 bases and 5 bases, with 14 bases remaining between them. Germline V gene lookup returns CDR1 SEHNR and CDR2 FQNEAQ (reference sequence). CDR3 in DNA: TGTGCCAGCACCCCCTCTGGGGATGAGACCCAGTACTTC. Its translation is CASTPSGDETQYF.